This T cell receptor beta chain was observed in a study of cytomegalovirus exposure and HLA in healthy donors. CDR3 length equals 21 residues. CDR1 and CDR2 (germline): SGDLS, YYNGEE. V shed 1 base, J shed 2 bases, and the junction held 14 bases outside the gene matches. Use of 60 Vbeta and 13 Jbeta primers characterized the PCR. The protocol was immunoSEQ multiplex PCR, while the TCRdb copy is restricted to in-frame clones and leaves out a portion. This table has some 180,000 clones, about 77% appearing once. This clone appeared once. The sample consisted of PBMCs. The clonotype comes from a female donor in good health and CMV-seronegative. The rearrangement uses TRBV9 and TRBJ2-3; 15 nucleotides line up with TRBD2. CDR3 coding DNA: TGTGCCAGCAGCGTAAGTCGTAGAAGGACTAGCGGGAGGGACAACACAGATACGCAGTATTTT. Translated: CASSVSRRRTSGRDNTDTQYF.